Listed below are T cell receptor beta chains from one sample, sequenced in a study of cytomegalovirus exposure and HLA in healthy donors. The assay was immunoSEQ multiplex PCR, and TCRdb's table has in-frame clones only and misses some. The sample has about 180,000 clones, roughly three quarters seen once. Sequencing used PBMCs. The receptors originated from a male donor in good health and CMV-seronegative. Each CDR3 is given with its conserved first and last residue. D genes are given only for firm matches. Some rows have no size entry. The others give once, few or many, or a class for an expanded clone.

clone_size	d_call	j_call	v_call	cdr3_aa	cdr3_nt
few	.	TRBJ1-1	TRBV28	CASSTLKTGRTEAFF	TGTGCCAGCAGCACGTTAAAGACAGGCAGGACTGAAGCTTTCTTT
once	TRBD2	TRBJ2-7	TRBV18	CASSPPSGTYEQYF	TGTGCCAGCTCACCACCCAGCGGGACCTACGAGCAGTACTTC
.	TRBD1	TRBJ1-5	TRBV19	CASAWDRGRQPQHF	TGTGCCAGTGCATGGGACAGGGGCCGTCAGCCCCAGCATTTT
.	TRBD2	TRBJ2-7	TRBV28	CASRGTSGNYYEQYF	TGTGCCAGCAGGGGGACTAGCGGGAACTACTACGAGCAGTACTTC
few	TRBD1	TRBJ2-3	TRBV6-1	CASSERQGHTDTQYF	TGTGCCAGCAGTGAAAGACAGGGACACACAGATACGCAGTATTTT
once	TRBD1	TRBJ1-6	TRBV5-1	CASSLTSPGQYNSPLHF	TGCGCCAGCAGCTTGACTTCGCCGGGACAGTATAATTCACCCCTCCACTTT
.	TRBD2	TRBJ2-7	TRBV9	CASSPGVTGEGEQYF	TGTGCCAGCAGCCCCGGGGTTACGGGGGAGGGCGAGCAGTACTTC
.	.	TRBJ2-1	TRBV6-6	CASSYEDSYNEQFF	TGTGCCAGCAGTTATGAGGATTCCTACAATGAGCAGTTCTTC
.	.	TRBJ2-1	TRBV7-9	CASSLVGLAAEQFF	TGTGCCAGCAGCTTAGTGGGGCTCGCGGCTGAGCAGTTCTTC
.	.	TRBJ1-5	TRBV4-3	CASSQDRGAHRQPQHF	TGCGCCAGCAGCCAAGATCGGGGGGCTCATCGTCAGCCCCAGCATTTT
.	.	TRBJ2-7	TRBV9	CASSVDYRLYEQYF	TGTGCCAGCAGCGTAGACTATCGGTTATACGAGCAGTACTTC
.	TRBD2	TRBJ2-1	TRBV7-6	CASSLYRLAETPSYNEQFF	TGTGCCAGCAGCCTCTATCGACTAGCGGAGACCCCGTCTTACAATGAGCAGTTCTTC
few	.	TRBJ2-1	TRBV11-2	CASRSDSSYNEQFF	TGTGCCAGCAGGTCAGATAGCAGTTACAATGAGCAGTTCTTC
.	TRBD1	TRBJ1-4	TRBV11-2	CASSRGQGGEKLFF	TGTGCCAGCAGCCGGGGACAGGGGGGGGAAAAACTGTTTTTT
.	.	TRBJ1-5	TRBV28	CASGSERRGGRQPQHF	TGTGCCAGCGGGTCTGAAAGGAGGGGAGGACGGCAGCCCCAGCATTTT
.	.	TRBJ1-3	TRBV7-8	CASSFYRRQGGGNTIYF	TGTGCCAGCAGCTTTTATCGGCGGCAGGGAGGAGGAAACACCATATATTTT
few	TRBD1	TRBJ2-7	TRBV28	CASRRTGYGEQYF	TGTGCCAGCAGACGGACAGGGTACGGCGAGCAGTACTTC
.	.	TRBJ1-1	TRBV28	CASALARGTEAFF	TGTGCCAGCGCCCTGGCCCGGGGCACTGAAGCTTTCTTT
.	.	TRBJ1-5	TRBV28	CASSLGRTVPQPQHF	TGTGCCAGCAGTTTAGGGCGGACAGTACCTCAGCCCCAGCATTTT
.	TRBD1	TRBJ1-2	TRBV30	CAWSTGAGGNYGYTF	TGTGCCTGGAGTACTGGGGCAGGGGGCAACTATGGCTACACCTTC
.	TRBD1	TRBJ2-7	TRBV5-1	CASSPGTGYYEQYF	TGCGCCAGCAGCCCCGGGACAGGTTACTACGAGCAGTACTTC
.	.	TRBJ1-4	TRBV18	CASSQNPDEKLFF	TGTGCCAGTTCACAAAATCCGGATGAAAAACTGTTTTTT
few	.	TRBJ1-1	TRBV25-1	CASSERGNTEAFF	TGTGCCAGCAGTGAACGGGGGAACACTGAAGCTTTCTTT
.	.	TRBJ1-2	TRBV28	CASTLPEGANYGYTF	TGTGCCAGCACTCTCCCTGAGGGAGCTAACTATGGCTACACCTTC
.	TRBD1	TRBJ1-2	TRBV10-2	CASNRQGGLYGYTF	TGCGCCAGCAATCGACAGGGGGGGTTATATGGCTACACCTTC
few	.	TRBJ2-3	TRBV9	CASSVAVEGDTQYF	TGTGCCAGCAGCGTAGCGGTGGAGGGAGATACGCAGTATTTT
few	TRBD2	TRBJ2-3	TRBV11-2	CASSSGLAGGYTQYF	TGTGCCAGCAGCTCCGGACTAGCGGGAGGTTATACGCAGTATTTT
.	.	TRBJ2-1	TRBV7-3	CASGALEGEQFF	TGTGCCAGCGGAGCCTTGGAGGGTGAGCAGTTCTTC
.	TRBD1	TRBJ1-6	TRBV7-3	CASSATGGASVSYNSPLHF	TGTGCCAGCAGCGCAACAGGGGGCGCATCGGTCTCCTATAATTCACCCCTCCACTTT
few	.	TRBJ2-6	TRBV27	CASSLRDGANVLTF	TGTGCCAGCAGCCTGAGGGATGGGGCCAACGTCCTGACTTTC
.	.	TRBJ2-7	TRBV15	CATSRGQASYEQYF	TGTGCCACCAGCAGAGGGCAGGCCTCCTACGAGCAGTACTTC
few	.	TRBJ2-7	TRBV28	CASSLTVTQGEQYF	TGTGCCAGCAGTTTAACAGTAACTCAGGGGGAGCAGTACTTC
.	.	TRBJ2-2	TRBV15	CATSRDKAGARELFF	TGTGCCACCAGCAGAGATAAGGCGGGGGCCCGGGAGCTGTTTTTT
.	.	TRBJ1-4	TRBV28	CASSTPGTVGEKLFF	TGTGCCAGCAGTACGCCCGGGACTGTCGGTGAAAAACTGTTTTTT
once	TRBD1	TRBJ1-6	TRBV9	CASSVRTGGNSPLHF	TGTGCCAGCAGCGTTCGGACAGGTGGCAATTCACCCCTCCACTTT
.	TRBD1	TRBJ1-6	TRBV27	CASSLRGGQGSSPLHF	TGTGCCAGCAGTTTAAGAGGGGGACAGGGAAGCTCACCCCTCCACTTT
.	TRBD1	TRBJ1-1	TRBV7-9	CASSKEDRGAFF	TGTGCCAGCAGCAAAGAGGACAGGGGAGCTTTCTTT
.	TRBD1	TRBJ1-2	TRBV6-6	CASSNTGVVGYTF	TGTGCCAGCAGTAACACAGGGGTCGTCGGCTACACCTTC
.	TRBD1	TRBJ1-4	TRBV6-5	CASTADRGNEKLFF	TGTGCCAGCACCGCGGACAGGGGGAATGAAAAACTGTTTTTT
.	TRBD2	TRBJ2-1	TRBV19	CASSIGLAAYNEQFF	TGTGCCAGTAGTATCGGACTAGCGGCCTACAATGAGCAGTTCTTC
few	.	TRBJ2-1	TRBV28	CASSPGLFNEQFF	TGTGCCAGCAGTCCGGGACTTTTTAATGAGCAGTTCTTC
few	.	TRBJ1-6	TRBV20-1	CSASLNSPLHF	TGCAGTGCTAGCCTCAATTCACCCCTCCACTTT
few	TRBD1	TRBJ2-3	TRBV7-3	CASSSTGANTDTQYF	TGTGCCAGCAGCTCGACAGGGGCGAACACAGATACGCAGTATTTT
.	.	TRBJ1-3	TRBV7-9	CASSLQGAGNTIYF	TGTGCCAGCAGCTTACAGGGCGCCGGAAACACCATATATTTT
.	TRBD1	TRBJ1-2	TRBV6-6	CASSYLDRDYGYTF	TGTGCCAGCAGTTACTTGGACAGGGACTATGGCTACACCTTC